A single T cell receptor beta chain is shown here with its context. Its antigen is unknown. At the DNA level, this CDR3 is encoded by other sequences in the same sample as well. Every bit of the isolated RNA underwent reverse transcription, so sequencing read expressed TCRB transcripts. This table comes from immunoSEQ multiplex PCR, and its TCRdb copy is limited to in-frame clones, with some not included. The table records roughly 130,000 clones, about 15% of them present only once. Per donor, one heparinised blood draw averaged roughly 110 mL. The sample originates from a study of beta chain features in type 1 diabetes. The study, taken as a whole, reports: Type 1 diabetes patients had TCRB CDR3s that were shorter (moderately but significantly so) in all four CD4+ subsets.

V was pared by 4 bases and J by 10 bases, with 9 bases between. CDR3 length: 11 residues. Germline CDR1 and CDR2: SGHRS and YFSETQ. Sample: central memory CD4+ T cells from blood. This chain connects TRBV5-1 to TRBJ2-1, with D perhaps being TRBD1 or TRBD2 (5 bases each). This TCR derives from a man aged 25 to 40 with type 1 diabetes. CDR3 coding DNA: TGCGCCAGCAGCGAGGGGTACGAGCAGTTCTTC. Translating it yields CASSEGYEQFF.